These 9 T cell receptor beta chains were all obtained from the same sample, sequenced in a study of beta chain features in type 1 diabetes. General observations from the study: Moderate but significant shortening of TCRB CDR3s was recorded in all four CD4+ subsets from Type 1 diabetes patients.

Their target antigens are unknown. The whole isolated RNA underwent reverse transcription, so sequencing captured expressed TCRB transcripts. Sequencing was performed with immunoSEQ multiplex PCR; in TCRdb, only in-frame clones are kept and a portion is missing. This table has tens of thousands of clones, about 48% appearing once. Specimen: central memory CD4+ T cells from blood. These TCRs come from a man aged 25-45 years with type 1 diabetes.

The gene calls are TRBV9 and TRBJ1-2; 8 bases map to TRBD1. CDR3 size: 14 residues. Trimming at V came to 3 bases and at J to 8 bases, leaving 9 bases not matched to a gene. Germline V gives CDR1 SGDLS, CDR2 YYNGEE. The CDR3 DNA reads TGTGCCAGCAGCGCCGTCGGACAGGGCGACGGCTACACCTTC. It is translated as CASSAVGQGDGYTF.

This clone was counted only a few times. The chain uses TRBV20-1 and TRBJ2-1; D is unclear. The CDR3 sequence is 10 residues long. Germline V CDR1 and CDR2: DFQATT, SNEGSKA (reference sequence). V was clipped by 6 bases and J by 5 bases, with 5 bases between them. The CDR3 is CSATNNEQFF. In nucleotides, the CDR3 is TGCAGTGCAACAAACAATGAGCAGTTCTTC.

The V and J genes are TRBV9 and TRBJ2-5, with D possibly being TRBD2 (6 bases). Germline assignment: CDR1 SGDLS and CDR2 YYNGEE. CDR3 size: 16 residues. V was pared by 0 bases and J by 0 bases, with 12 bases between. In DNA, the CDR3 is TGTGCCAGCAGCGTAGATTCAGGGAGGCACCAAGAGACCCAGTACTTC. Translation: CASSVDSGRHQETQYF. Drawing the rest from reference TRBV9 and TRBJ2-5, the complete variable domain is DSGVTQTPKHLITATGQRVTLRCSPRSGDLSVYWYQQSLDQGLQFLIQYYNGEERAKGNILERFSAQQFPDLHSELNLSSLELGDSALYFCASSVDSGRHQETQYFGPGTRLLVL.

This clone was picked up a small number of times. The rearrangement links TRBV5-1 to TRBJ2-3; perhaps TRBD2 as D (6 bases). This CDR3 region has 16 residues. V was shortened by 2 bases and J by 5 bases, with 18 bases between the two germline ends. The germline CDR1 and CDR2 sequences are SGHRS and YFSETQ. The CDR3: CASSFPLGGFEDTQYF. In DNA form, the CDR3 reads TGCGCCAGCAGCTTCCCACTGGGAGGCTTTGAAGATACGCAGTATTTT.

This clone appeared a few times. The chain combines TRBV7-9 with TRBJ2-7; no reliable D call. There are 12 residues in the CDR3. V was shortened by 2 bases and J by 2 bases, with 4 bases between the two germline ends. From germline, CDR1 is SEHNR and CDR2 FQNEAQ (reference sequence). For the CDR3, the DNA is TGTGCCAGCAGCTTACCTCCCTACGAGCAGTACTTC. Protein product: CASSLPPYEQYF.

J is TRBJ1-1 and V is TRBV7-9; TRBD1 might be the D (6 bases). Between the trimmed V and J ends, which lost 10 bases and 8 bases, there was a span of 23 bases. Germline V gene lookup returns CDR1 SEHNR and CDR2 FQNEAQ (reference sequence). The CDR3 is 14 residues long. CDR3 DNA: TGTGCCACCCTCCGCGAAACAAAGGGGGGGGAAGCTTTCTTT. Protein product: CATLRETKGGEAFF.

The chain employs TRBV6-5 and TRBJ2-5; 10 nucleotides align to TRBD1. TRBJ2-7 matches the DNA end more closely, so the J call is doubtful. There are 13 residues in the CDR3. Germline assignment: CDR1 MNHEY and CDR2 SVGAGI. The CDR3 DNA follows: TGTGCCACGGCCCGGGACAGGGGCCACGAGCAGTACTTC. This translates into CATARDRGHEQYF.

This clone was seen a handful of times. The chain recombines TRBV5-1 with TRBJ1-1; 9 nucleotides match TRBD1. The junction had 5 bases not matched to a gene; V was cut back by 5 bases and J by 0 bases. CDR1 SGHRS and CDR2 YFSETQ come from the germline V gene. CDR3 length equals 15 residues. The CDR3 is CASRGTGQMNTEAFF. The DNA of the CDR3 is TGCGCCAGCAGGGGGACAGGGCAGATGAACACTGAAGCTTTCTTT.

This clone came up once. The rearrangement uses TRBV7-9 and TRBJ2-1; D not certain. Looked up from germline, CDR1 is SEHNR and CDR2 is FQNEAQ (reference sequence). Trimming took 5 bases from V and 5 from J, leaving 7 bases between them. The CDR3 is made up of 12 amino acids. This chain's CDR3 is CASSGRDNEQFF. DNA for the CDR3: TGTGCCAGCAGCGGCCGGGACAATGAGCAGTTCTTC.